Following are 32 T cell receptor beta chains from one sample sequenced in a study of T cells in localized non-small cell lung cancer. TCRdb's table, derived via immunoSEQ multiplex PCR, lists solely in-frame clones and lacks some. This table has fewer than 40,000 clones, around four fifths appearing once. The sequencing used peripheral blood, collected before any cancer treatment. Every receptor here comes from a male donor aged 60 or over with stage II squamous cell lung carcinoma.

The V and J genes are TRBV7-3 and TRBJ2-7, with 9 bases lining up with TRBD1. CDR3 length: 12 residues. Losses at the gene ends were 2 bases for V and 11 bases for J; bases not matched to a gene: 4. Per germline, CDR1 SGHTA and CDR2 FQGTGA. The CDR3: CASSLVGQGKYF. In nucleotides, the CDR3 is TGTGCCAGCAGCTTAGTGGGACAGGGAAAGTACTTC.

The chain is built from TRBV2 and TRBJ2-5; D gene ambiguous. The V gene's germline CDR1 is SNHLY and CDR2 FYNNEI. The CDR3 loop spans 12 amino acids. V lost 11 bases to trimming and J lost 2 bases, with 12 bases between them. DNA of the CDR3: TGTGCCTCCCAGAAGCAGCAAGAGACCCAGTACTTC. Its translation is CASQKQQETQYF.

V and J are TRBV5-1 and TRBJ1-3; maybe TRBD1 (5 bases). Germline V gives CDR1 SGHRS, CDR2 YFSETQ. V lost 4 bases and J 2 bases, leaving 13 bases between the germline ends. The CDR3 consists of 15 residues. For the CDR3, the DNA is TGCGCCAGCAGCCCGGCGGTAGGGGCTGGAAACACCATATATTTT. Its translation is CASSPAVGAGNTIYF.

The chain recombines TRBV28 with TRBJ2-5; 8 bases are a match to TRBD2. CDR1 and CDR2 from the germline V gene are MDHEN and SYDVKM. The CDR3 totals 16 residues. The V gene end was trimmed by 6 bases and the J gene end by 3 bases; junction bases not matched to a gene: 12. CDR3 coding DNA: TGTGCCAGCAGCTTCTTGGCGGGGGGACGGGAAGAGACCCAGTACTTC. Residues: CASSFLAGGREETQYF.

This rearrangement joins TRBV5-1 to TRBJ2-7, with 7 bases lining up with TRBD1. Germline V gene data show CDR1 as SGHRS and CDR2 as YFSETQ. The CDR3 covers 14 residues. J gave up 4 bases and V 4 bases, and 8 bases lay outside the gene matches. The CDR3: CASSTTGFQYEQYF. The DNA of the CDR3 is TGCGCCAGCAGCACGACAGGGTTCCAATACGAGCAGTACTTC.

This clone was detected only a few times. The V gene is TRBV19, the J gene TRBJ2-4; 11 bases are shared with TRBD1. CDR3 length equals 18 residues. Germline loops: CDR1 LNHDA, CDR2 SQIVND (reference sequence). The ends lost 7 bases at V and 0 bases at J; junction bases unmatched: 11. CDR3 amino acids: CASNAGQGASIAKNIQYF. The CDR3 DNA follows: TGTGCCAGTAATGCCGGACAGGGGGCGAGTATAGCCAAAAACATTCAGTACTTC.

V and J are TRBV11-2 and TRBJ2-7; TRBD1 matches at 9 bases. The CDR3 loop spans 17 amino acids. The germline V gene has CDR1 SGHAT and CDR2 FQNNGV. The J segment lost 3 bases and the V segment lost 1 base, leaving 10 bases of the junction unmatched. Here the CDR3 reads CASSLVDVGQGHYEQYF. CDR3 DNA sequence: TGTGCCAGCAGCTTAGTTGATGTGGGACAGGGACACTACGAGCAGTACTTC.

The CDR3, as DNA: TGCGCCAGCGGACAGCCAGCAAACACCATATATTTT. This sequence encodes CASGQPANTIYF. The V and J genes are TRBV10-2 and TRBJ1-3; maybe TRBD1 (6 bases). This CDR3 is built from 12 residues. Trimming took off 8 bases at V and 6 bases at J, with 11 bases between the two ends. From germline, CDR1 is WSHSY and CDR2 SAAADI.

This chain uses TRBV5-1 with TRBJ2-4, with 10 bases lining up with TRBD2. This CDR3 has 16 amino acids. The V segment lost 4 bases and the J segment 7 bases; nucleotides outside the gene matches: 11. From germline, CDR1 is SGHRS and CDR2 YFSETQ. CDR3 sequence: CASSPLSGGPSNIQYF. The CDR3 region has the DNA TGCGCCAGCAGCCCACTTAGCGGGGGGCCCTCTAACATTCAGTACTTC.

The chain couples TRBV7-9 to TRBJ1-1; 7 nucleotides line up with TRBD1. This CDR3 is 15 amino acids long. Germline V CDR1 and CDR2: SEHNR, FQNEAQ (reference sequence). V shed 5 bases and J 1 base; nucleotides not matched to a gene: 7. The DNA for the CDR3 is TGTGCCAGCAGCCCCGACAGGGACTCGAACACTGAAGCTTTCTTT. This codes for CASSPDRDSNTEAFF.

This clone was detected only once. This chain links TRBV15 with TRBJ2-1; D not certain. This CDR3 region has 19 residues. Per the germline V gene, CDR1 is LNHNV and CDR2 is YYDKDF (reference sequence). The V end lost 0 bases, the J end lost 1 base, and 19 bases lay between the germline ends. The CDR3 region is CATSRDPKSTKTSYNEQFF. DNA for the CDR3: TGTGCCACCAGCAGAGATCCGAAGTCGACGAAGACATCCTACAATGAGCAGTTCTTC.

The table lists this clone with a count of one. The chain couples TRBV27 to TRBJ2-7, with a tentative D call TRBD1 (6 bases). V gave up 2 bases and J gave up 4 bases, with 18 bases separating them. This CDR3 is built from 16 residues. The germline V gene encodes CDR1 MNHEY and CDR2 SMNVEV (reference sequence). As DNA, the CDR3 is TGTGCCAGCAGTTTAACAGGGCACGAACTTATTTACGAGCAGTACTTC. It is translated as CASSLTGHELIYEQYF.

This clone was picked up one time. CDR3 sequence: CASSLVGGSNEKLFF. CDR3 coding DNA: TGCGCCAGCAGCTTGGTTGGCGGTTCTAATGAAAAACTGTTTTTT. The V call is TRBV5-1, the J call TRBJ1-4; D remains ambiguous. This CDR3 has 15 amino acids. CDR1 is SGHRS, CDR2 YFSETQ, per germline. The V gene lost 0 bases and the J gene lost 3 bases, with 9 bases spanning the gap.

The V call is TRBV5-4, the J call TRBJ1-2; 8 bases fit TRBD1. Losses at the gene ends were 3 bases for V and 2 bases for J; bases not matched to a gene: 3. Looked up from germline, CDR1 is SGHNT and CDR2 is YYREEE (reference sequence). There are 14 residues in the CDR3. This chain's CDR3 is CASSSRQGNYGYTF. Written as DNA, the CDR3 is TGTGCCAGCAGCTCGAGACAGGGGAACTATGGCTACACCTTC.

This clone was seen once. DNA of the CDR3: TGTGCCAGCAGCCGAGCTGACGATCAGCCCCAGCATTTT. Translated, it gives CASSRADDQPQHF. The chain combines TRBV14 with TRBJ1-5; D remains unclear. The CDR3 totals 13 residues. The germline V gene has CDR1 SGHDN and CDR2 FVKESK. Trimming left V 4 bases short and J 5 bases short, with 9 bases between.

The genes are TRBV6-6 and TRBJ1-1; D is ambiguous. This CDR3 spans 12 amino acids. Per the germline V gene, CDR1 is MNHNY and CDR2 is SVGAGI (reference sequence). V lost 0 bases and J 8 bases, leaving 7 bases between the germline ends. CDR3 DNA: TGTGCCAGCAGTTACTCGGGATTCGAAGCTTTCTTT. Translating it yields CASSYSGFEAFF.

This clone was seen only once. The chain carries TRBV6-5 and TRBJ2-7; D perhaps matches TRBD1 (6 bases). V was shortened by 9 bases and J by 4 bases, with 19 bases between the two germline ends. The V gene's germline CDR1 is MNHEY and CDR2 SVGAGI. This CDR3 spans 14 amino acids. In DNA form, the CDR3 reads TGTGCCAGTGGGGTAGGGGGAAATATTTACGAGCAGTACTTC. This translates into CASGVGGNIYEQYF.

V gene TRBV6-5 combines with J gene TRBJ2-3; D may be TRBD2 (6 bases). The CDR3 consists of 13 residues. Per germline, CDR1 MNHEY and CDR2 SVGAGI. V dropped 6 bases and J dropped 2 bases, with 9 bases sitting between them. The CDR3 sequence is CASSGGFTDTQYF. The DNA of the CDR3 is TGTGCCAGCAGCGGGGGATTCACAGATACGCAGTATTTT.

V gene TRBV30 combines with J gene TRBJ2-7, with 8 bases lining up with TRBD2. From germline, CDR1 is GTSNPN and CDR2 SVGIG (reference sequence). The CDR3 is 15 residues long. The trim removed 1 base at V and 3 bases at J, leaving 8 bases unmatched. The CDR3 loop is CAWSGTGTRYYEQYF. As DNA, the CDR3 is TGTGCCTGGAGTGGCACCGGGACTAGATACTACGAGCAGTACTTC.

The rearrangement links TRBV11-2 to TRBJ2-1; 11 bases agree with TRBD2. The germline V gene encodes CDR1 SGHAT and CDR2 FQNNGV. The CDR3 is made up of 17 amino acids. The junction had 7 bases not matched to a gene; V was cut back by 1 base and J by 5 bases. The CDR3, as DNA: TGTGCCAGCAGCTTAGCTCCGACTAGCGGGACCAACAATGAGCAGTTCTTC. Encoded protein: CASSLAPTSGTNNEQFF.

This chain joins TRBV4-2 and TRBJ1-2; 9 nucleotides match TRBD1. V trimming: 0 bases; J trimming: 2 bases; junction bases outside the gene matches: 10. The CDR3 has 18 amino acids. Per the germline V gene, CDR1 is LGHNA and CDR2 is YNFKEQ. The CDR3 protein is CASSQERGQGGANYGYTF. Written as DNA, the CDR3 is TGTGCCAGCAGCCAAGAACGGGGACAGGGAGGGGCAAACTATGGCTACACCTTC.

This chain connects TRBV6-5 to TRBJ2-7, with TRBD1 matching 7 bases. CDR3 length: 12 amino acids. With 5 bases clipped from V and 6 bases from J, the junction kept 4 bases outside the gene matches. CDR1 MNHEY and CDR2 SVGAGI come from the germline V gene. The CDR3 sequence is CASSTTGAEQYF. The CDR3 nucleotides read TGTGCCAGCAGTACCACAGGGGCCGAGCAGTACTTC.

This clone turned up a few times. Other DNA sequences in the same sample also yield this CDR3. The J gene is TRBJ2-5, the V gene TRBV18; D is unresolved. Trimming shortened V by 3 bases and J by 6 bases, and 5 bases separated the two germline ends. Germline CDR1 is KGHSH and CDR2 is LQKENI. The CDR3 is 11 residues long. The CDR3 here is CASSPEKTQYF. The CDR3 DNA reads TGTGCCAGCTCACCCGAGAAGACCCAGTACTTC.

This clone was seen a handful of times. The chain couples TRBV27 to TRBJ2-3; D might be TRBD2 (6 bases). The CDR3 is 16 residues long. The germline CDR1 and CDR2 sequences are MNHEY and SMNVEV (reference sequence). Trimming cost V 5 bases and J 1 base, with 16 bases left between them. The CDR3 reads CASSQRGSLGTDTQYF. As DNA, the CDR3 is TGTGCCAGCAGTCAACGGGGGTCCCTCGGCACAGATACGCAGTATTTT.

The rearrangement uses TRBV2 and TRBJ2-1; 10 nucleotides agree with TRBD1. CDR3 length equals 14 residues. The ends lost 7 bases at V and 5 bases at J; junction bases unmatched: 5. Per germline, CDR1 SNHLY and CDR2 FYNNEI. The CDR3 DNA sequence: TGTGCCAGCACCGGGACAGGGGTTGACAATGAGCAGTTCTTC. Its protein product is CASTGTGVDNEQFF.

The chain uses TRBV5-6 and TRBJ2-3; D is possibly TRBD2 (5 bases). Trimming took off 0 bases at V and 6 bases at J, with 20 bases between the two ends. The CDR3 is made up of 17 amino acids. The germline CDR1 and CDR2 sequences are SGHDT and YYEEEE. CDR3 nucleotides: TGTGCCAGCAGCTTGGCCATCGTTATTGGGAGTGCGGATACGCAGTATTTT. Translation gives CASSLAIVIGSADTQYF. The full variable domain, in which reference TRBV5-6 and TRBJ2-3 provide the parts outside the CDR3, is DAGVTQSPTHLIKTRGQQVTLRCSPKSGHDTVSWYQQALGQGPQFIFQYYEEEERQRGNFPDRFSGHQFPNYSSELNVNALLLGDSALYLCASSLAIVIGSADTQYFGPGTRLTVL.

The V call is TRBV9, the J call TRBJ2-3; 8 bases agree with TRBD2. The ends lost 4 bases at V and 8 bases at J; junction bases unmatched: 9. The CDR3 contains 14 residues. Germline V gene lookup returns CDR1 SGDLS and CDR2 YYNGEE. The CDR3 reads CASSLGLGPPTQYF. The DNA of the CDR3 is TGTGCCAGCAGCTTGGGACTAGGCCCCCCTACGCAGTATTTT. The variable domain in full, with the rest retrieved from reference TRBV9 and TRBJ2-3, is DSGVTQTPKHLITATGQRVTLRCSPRSGDLSVYWYQQSLDQGLQFLIQYYNGEERAKGNILERFSAQQFPDLHSELNLSSLELGDSALYFCASSLGLGPPTQYFGPGTRLTVL.

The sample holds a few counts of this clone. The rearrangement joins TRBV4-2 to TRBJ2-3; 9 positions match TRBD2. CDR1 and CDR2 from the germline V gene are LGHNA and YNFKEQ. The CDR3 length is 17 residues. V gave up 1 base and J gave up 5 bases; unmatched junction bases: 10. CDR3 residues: CASSQGLAGGQGDTQYF. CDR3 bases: TGTGCCAGCAGCCAAGGTCTGGCGGGGGGGCAAGGAGATACGCAGTATTTT.

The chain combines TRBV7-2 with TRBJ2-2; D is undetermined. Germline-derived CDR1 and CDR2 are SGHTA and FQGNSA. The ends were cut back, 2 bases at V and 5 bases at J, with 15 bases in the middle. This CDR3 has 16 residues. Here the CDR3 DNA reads TGTGCCAGCAGCTTACTTAGCTCCGCGAGTACCGGGGAGCTGTTTTTT. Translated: CASSLLSSASTGELFF.

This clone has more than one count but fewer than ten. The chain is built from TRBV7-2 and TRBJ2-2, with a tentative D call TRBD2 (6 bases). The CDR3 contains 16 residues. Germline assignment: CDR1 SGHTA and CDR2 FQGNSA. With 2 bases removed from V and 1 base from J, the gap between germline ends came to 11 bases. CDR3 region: CASSLLGGMNTGELFF. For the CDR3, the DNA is TGTGCCAGCAGCTTACTCGGAGGGATGAACACCGGGGAGCTGTTTTTT.

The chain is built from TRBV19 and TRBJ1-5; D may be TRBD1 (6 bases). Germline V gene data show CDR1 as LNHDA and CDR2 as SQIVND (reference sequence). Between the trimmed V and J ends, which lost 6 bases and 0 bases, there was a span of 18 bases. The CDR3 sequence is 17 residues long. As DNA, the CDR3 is TGTGCCAGTAGGAGGGGACACACTTCTTATAGCAATCAGCCCCAGCATTTT. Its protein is CASRRGHTSYSNQPQHF.

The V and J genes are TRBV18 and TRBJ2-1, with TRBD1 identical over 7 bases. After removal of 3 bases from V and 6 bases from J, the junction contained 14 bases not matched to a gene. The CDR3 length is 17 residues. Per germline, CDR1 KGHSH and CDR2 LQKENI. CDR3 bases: TGTGCCAGCTCACCGGGACGACAGGGCCCCAAGAGCAATGAGCAGTTCTTC. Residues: CASSPGRQGPKSNEQFF.